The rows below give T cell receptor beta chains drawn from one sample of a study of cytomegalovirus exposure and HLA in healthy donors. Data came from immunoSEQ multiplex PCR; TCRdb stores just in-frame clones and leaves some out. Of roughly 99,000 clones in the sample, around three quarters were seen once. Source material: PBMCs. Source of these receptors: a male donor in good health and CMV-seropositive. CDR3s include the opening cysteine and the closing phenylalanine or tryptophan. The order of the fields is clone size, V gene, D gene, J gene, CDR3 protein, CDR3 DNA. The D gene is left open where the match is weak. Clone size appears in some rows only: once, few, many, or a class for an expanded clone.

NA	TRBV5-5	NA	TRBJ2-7	CASSLTDTTYEQYF	TGTGCCAGCAGCCTGACGGACACAACCTACGAGCAGTACTTC
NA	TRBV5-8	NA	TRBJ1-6	CASSLGGENSPLHF	TGTGCCAGCAGCTTGGGGGGGGAGAATTCACCCCTCCACTTT
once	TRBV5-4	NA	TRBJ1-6	CASSYTGPYNSPLHF	TGTGCCAGCAGCTACACAGGCCCCTATAATTCACCCCTCCACTTT
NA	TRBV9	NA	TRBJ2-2	CASSTRGTGELFF	TGTGCCAGCAGCACCCGGGGGACCGGGGAGCTGTTTTTT
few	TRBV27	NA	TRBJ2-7	CASSYDPLQNEQYF	TGTGCCAGCAGTTATGATCCACTCCAAAACGAGCAGTACTTC
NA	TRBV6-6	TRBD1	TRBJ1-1	CASSYTPGQGSEAFF	TGTGCCAGCAGTTACACTCCGGGACAGGGAAGTGAAGCTTTCTTT
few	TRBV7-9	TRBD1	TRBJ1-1	CASSSQGITEAFF	TGTGCCAGCAGTTCACAGGGGATCACTGAAGCTTTCTTT
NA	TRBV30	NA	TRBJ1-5	CAWTRTDSNQPQHF	TGTGCCTGGACTCGGACAGATAGCAATCAGCCCCAGCATTTT
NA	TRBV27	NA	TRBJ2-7	CASSRGAPYEQYF	TGTGCCAGCAGTCGGGGGGCCCCCTACGAGCAGTACTTC
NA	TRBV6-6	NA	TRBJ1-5	CASNLLQGSNQPQHF	TGTGCCAGCAATCTACTCCAGGGAAGCAATCAGCCCCAGCATTTT
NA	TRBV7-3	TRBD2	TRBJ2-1	CASSFSGDHEQFF	TGTGCCAGCAGCTTCAGCGGGGACCATGAGCAGTTCTTC
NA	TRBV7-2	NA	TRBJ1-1	CASSPAGGSMNTEAFF	TGTGCCAGCAGCCCCGCTGGCGGATCAATGAACACTGAAGCTTTCTTT
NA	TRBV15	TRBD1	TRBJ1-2	CATSRDRANYGYTF	TGTGCCACCAGCAGGGACAGGGCTAACTATGGCTACACCTTC
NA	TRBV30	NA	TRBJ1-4	CAWSPTDGGEKLFF	TGTGCCTGGAGCCCGACTGATGGAGGAGAAAAACTGTTTTTT
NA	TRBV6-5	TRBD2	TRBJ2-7	CASSWGLAGGEQYF	TGTGCCAGCAGTTGGGGACTAGCGGGGGGGGAGCAGTACTTC
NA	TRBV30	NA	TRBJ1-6	CAWSVPTLPNSPLHF	TGTGCCTGGAGTGTACCGACATTACCCAATTCACCCCTCCACTTT
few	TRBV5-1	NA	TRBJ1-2	CASSLDGDGYGYTF	TGCGCCAGCAGCTTGGACGGAGACGGCTATGGCTACACCTTC
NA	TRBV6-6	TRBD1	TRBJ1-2	CASTPPGGADGYTF	TGTGCCAGCACTCCACCAGGGGGAGCGGATGGCTACACCTTC
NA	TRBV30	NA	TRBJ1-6	CAWDHRSSYNSPLHF	TGTGCCTGGGACCACAGGAGCTCCTATAATTCACCCCTCCACTTT
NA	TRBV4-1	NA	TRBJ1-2	CASSQDRNSYGYTF	TGCGCCAGCAGCCAAGATCGGAACAGCTATGGCTACACCTTC
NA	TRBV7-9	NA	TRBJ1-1	CASSLYIGAFF	TGTGCCAGCAGCTTATATATCGGAGCTTTCTTT
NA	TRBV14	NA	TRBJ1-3	CASRAADGRGQSGNTIYF	TGTGCCAGCAGGGCAGCCGACGGTAGGGGCCAGTCTGGAAACACCATATATTTT
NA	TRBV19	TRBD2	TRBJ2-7	CASRGLAGPYEQYF	TGTGCCAGTAGGGGACTAGCGGGGCCCTACGAGCAGTACTTC
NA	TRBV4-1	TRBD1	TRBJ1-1	CASSQLHGQGKGPPPQGTEAFF	TGCGCCAGCAGCCAACTACACGGACAGGGGAAGGGCCCCCCCCCTCAAGGGACTGAAGCTTTCTTT
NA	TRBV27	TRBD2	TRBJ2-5	CASSTLFSGGATETQYF	TGTGCCAGCTCGACTCTATTTAGCGGGGGGGCCACGGAGACCCAGTACTTC
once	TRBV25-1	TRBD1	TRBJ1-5	CARTGVHQPQHF	TGTGCCAGGACAGGGGTGCATCAGCCCCAGCATTTT
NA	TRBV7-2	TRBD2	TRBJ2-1	CASSLAAGGAYNEQFF	TGTGCCAGCAGCTTAGCAGCGGGGGGCGCTTACAATGAGCAGTTCTTC
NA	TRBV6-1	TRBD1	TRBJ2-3	CASSVGTGVTDTQYF	TGTGCCAGCAGTGTAGGGACAGGGGTGACAGATACGCAGTATTTT
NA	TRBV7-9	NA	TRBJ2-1	CASSYRSTGTGVNEQFF	TGTGCCAGCAGCTATCGTTCAACCGGAACGGGGGTCAATGAGCAGTTCTTC
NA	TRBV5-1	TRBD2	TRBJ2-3	CASSLRPSGGATDTQYF	TGCGCCAGCAGCTTGAGGCCTAGCGGGGGGGCTACAGATACGCAGTATTTT
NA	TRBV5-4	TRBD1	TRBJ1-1	CASSRQGALDEAFF	TGTGCCAGCTCCCGACAGGGGGCGCTGGATGAAGCTTTCTTT
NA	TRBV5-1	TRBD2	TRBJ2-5	CASSLPSGTTAEEQYF	TGCGCCAGCAGCTTGCCCTCCGGGACTACCGCAGAAGAGCAGTACTTC
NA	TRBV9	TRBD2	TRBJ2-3	CASSASAGGPDTQYF	TGTGCCAGCAGCGCATCAGCGGGGGGCCCAGATACGCAGTATTTT
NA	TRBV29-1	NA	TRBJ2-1	CSAEQGRDEQFF	TGCAGCGCCGAACAGGGTCGTGATGAGCAGTTCTTC
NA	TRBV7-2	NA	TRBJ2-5	CASSLGPQETQYF	TGTGCCAGCAGCTTAGGGCCACAAGAGACCCAGTACTTC
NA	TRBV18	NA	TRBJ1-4	CASSPRTANEKLFF	TGTGCCAGCTCACCTAGGACAGCTAATGAAAAACTGTTTTTT
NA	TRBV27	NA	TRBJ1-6	CASSLGTAGNSPLHF	TGTGCCAGCAGTTTAGGCACAGCCGGAAATTCACCCCTCCACTTT
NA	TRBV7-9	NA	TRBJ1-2	CASSLRQFYGYTF	TGTGCCAGCAGCTTGCGACAGTTTTATGGCTACACCTTC
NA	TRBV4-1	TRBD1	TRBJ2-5	CASSPGYRGQETQYF	TGCGCCAGCAGCCCGGGGTACAGGGGCCAAGAGACCCAGTACTTC
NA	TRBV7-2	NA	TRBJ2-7	CASSLAGGSYEQYF	TGTGCCAGCAGCTTAGCGGGGGGCTCCTACGAGCAGTACTTC
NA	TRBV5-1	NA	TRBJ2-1	CASSLSYNEQFF	TGCGCCAGCAGCCTTAGTTACAATGAGCAGTTCTTC
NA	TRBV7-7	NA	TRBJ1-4	CASSQGVNEKLFF	TGTGCTAGCAGCCAAGGGGTTAATGAAAAACTGTTTTTT
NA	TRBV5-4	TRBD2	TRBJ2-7	CASSFTSGGSYEQYF	TGTGCCAGCAGCTTCACTAGCGGGGGCTCATACGAGCAGTACTTC
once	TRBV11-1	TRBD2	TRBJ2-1	CASSLVAGGNNEQFF	TGTGCCAGCAGCTTAGTAGCGGGGGGGAACAATGAGCAGTTCTTC
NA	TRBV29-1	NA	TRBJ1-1	CSGQGNEAFF	TGCAGCGGACAAGGCAATGAAGCTTTCTTT